The present entry profiles one TCR beta chain with its context. Method: immunoSEQ multiplex PCR; TCRdb's copy keeps in-frame clones and lacks some. The table lists more than 10,000 clones, roughly 73% of them singletons. This sample is drawn from a study of somatic mutations in cytotoxic T cells in rheumatoid arthritis. Germline V gene data show CDR1 as SGHNT and CDR2 as YYREEE (reference sequence). Trimming cost V 3 bases and J 4 bases, with 17 bases left between them. The CDR3 has 16 amino acids. The receptor's source is a man aged 45-65 years in good health. The sequencing sample was made of CD8+ T cells sorted from blood. The J gene is TRBJ2-1, the V gene TRBV5-4, with D possibly TRBD1 on 6 matching bases. The CDR3 nucleotides are TGTGCCAGCAGCTCGTCCGGGACATCGCGTTACAATGAGCAGTTCTTC. This codes for CASSSSGTSRYNEQFF.